These T cell receptor beta chains were read from a single sample in a study of cytomegalovirus exposure and HLA in healthy donors. Using immunoSEQ multiplex PCR, the repertoire was profiled, and TCRdb retains in-frame clones only, with some absent. The sample records 200,000 or so clones, roughly 68% being singletons. The material sequenced was PBMCs. Source of these receptors: a middle-aged man in good health and CMV-seropositive. CDR3s include the opening cysteine and the closing phenylalanine or tryptophan. The order of the fields is D gene, clone size, V gene, CDR3 length, J gene, CDR3 DNA, CDR3 protein. The D gene is left open where the match is weak. Size values are once, few and many counts, or a class for expanded clones, and some rows have none.

D gene: TRBD2; clone size: NA; V gene: TRBV18; CDR3 length: 20; J gene: TRBJ2-7; CDR3 DNA: TGTGCCAGCTCTCACGGGACTAGCGGGGGGGCCGAGCAGAGCTCCTACGAGCAGTACTTC; CDR3 protein: CASSHGTSGGAEQSSYEQYF
D gene: TRBD1; clone size: NA; V gene: TRBV10-3; CDR3 length: 13; J gene: TRBJ2-2; CDR3 DNA: TGTGCCGCCGGACAGGGGACCACCGGGGAGCTGTTTTTT; CDR3 protein: CAAGQGTTGELFF
D gene: TRBD2; clone size: NA; V gene: TRBV5-4; CDR3 length: 15; J gene: TRBJ2-1; CDR3 DNA: TGTGCCAGCAGCTTGACTAGCGGGGGGAACAATGAGCAGTTCTTC; CDR3 protein: CASSLTSGGNNEQFF
D gene: TRBD1; clone size: once; V gene: TRBV27; CDR3 length: 16; J gene: TRBJ1-2; CDR3 DNA: TGTGCCAGCAGTTTCTCCTCAGGGGGAGCTAACTATGGCTACACCTTC; CDR3 protein: CASSFSSGGANYGYTF
D gene: NA; clone size: NA; V gene: TRBV6-1; CDR3 length: 14; J gene: TRBJ1-5; CDR3 DNA: TGTGCCAGCAGCCTACAGGGTCTGGGGCAGCCCCAGCATTTT; CDR3 protein: CASSLQGLGQPQHF
D gene: NA; clone size: NA; V gene: TRBV5-1; CDR3 length: 15; J gene: TRBJ1-5; CDR3 DNA: TGCGCCAGCAGCTTGGCGGGGGGCGGCAATCAGCCCCAGCATTTT; CDR3 protein: CASSLAGGGNQPQHF
D gene: NA; clone size: NA; V gene: TRBV7-9; CDR3 length: 13; J gene: TRBJ2-7; CDR3 DNA: TGTGCCAGCAGCTCACCCCCGGGGGACGAGCAGTACTTC; CDR3 protein: CASSSPPGDEQYF
D gene: NA; clone size: NA; V gene: TRBV16; CDR3 length: 14; J gene: TRBJ1-2; CDR3 DNA: TGTGCCAGCAGCCAATCGCCCGAGTTTATGAGCTACACCTTC; CDR3 protein: CASSQSPEFMSYTF
D gene: NA; clone size: NA; V gene: TRBV2; CDR3 length: 11; J gene: TRBJ2-1; CDR3 DNA: TGTGCCAGCAGTGACGGAGATGAGCAGTTCTTC; CDR3 protein: CASSDGDEQFF
D gene: TRBD1; clone size: NA; V gene: TRBV5-1; CDR3 length: 15; J gene: TRBJ2-1; CDR3 DNA: TGCGCCAGCAGCTTGGTTACAGGGGACTACAATGAGCAGTTCTTC; CDR3 protein: CASSLVTGDYNEQFF
D gene: NA; clone size: NA; V gene: TRBV15; CDR3 length: 13; J gene: TRBJ2-7; CDR3 DNA: TGTGCCACCAGCATCGGGGATCCGTACGAGCAGTACTTC; CDR3 protein: CATSIGDPYEQYF
D gene: NA; clone size: NA; V gene: TRBV28; CDR3 length: 15; J gene: TRBJ2-1; CDR3 DNA: TGTGCCAGCAGTTCTGGGGGCCCCTCCTACAATGAGCAGTTCTTC; CDR3 protein: CASSSGGPSYNEQFF
D gene: TRBD1; clone size: NA; V gene: TRBV11-2; CDR3 length: 16; J gene: TRBJ1-2; CDR3 DNA: TGTGCCAGCAGCTTAGGGACAGGGGTTTTCAACTATGGCTACACCTTC; CDR3 protein: CASSLGTGVFNYGYTF
D gene: TRBD2; clone size: NA; V gene: TRBV11-2; CDR3 length: 14; J gene: TRBJ2-1; CDR3 DNA: TGTGCCAGCAGCCCACGAGGACTAGCGGGGGGTACAGTCTTC; CDR3 protein: CASSPRGLAGGTVF
D gene: NA; clone size: NA; V gene: TRBV7-8; CDR3 length: 14; J gene: TRBJ1-2; CDR3 DNA: TGTGCCAGCAGCTTAGATCCAGAAACCTATGGCTACACCTTC; CDR3 protein: CASSLDPETYGYTF
D gene: NA; clone size: NA; V gene: TRBV7-8; CDR3 length: 18; J gene: TRBJ1-1; CDR3 DNA: TGTGCCAGCAGCGGGACCAAGGGTAGCGGTAGATCGAGCACTGAAGCTTTCTTT; CDR3 protein: CASSGTKGSGRSSTEAFF
D gene: TRBD1; clone size: NA; V gene: TRBV6-6; CDR3 length: 15; J gene: TRBJ1-2; CDR3 DNA: TGTGCCAGCAGTTACGGCGCAGGGGGTAGCTATGGCTACACCTTC; CDR3 protein: CASSYGAGGSYGYTF
D gene: TRBD1; clone size: NA; V gene: TRBV4-3; CDR3 length: 15; J gene: TRBJ1-5; CDR3 DNA: TGCGCCAGCAGCCAAGTCTACAGGGGAAACCAGCCCCAGCATTTT; CDR3 protein: CASSQVYRGNQPQHF
D gene: NA; clone size: NA; V gene: TRBV29-1; CDR3 length: 11; J gene: TRBJ2-1; CDR3 DNA: TGCAGCCCATTCACGAGCGGCGGGCAGTTCTTC; CDR3 protein: CSPFTSGGQFF
D gene: NA; clone size: NA; V gene: TRBV28; CDR3 length: 15; J gene: TRBJ2-7; CDR3 DNA: TGTGCCAGCGACAGTCCGGGGCAGGGGAGCTACGAGCAGTACTTC; CDR3 protein: CASDSPGQGSYEQYF
D gene: NA; clone size: NA; V gene: TRBV19; CDR3 length: 15; J gene: TRBJ2-1; CDR3 DNA: TGTGCCAGTAGCCCCAGGGCCCCTACCTACAATGAGCAGTTCTTC; CDR3 protein: CASSPRAPTYNEQFF
D gene: TRBD2; clone size: few; V gene: TRBV9; CDR3 length: 14; J gene: TRBJ2-1; CDR3 DNA: TGTGCCAGCAGCGGCCGACTAGCGGGGAATGAGCAGTTCTTC; CDR3 protein: CASSGRLAGNEQFF
D gene: TRBD1; clone size: NA; V gene: TRBV6-1; CDR3 length: 14; J gene: TRBJ1-6; CDR3 DNA: TGTGCCAGTTCAGCTGATAGACAGGACAGGCCCCTCCACTTT; CDR3 protein: CASSADRQDRPLHF
D gene: NA; clone size: NA; V gene: TRBV6-1; CDR3 length: 12; J gene: TRBJ1-1; CDR3 DNA: TGTGCCAGTGAAGACACCTTTTTCGAAGCTTTCTTT; CDR3 protein: CASEDTFFEAFF
D gene: NA; clone size: NA; V gene: TRBV27; CDR3 length: 15; J gene: TRBJ2-3; CDR3 DNA: TGTGCCAGCAGTTTATCAGGTCTAGAAGCGAAAACGCAGTATTTT; CDR3 protein: CASSLSGLEAKTQYF
D gene: NA; clone size: NA; V gene: TRBV4-3; CDR3 length: 15; J gene: TRBJ2-2; CDR3 DNA: TGCGCCAGCAGCCAAGTCGACAGAAACACCGGGGAGCTGTTTTTT; CDR3 protein: CASSQVDRNTGELFF
D gene: NA; clone size: NA; V gene: TRBV16; CDR3 length: 14; J gene: TRBJ1-1; CDR3 DNA: TGTGCCAGCAGCCAACCCGGGTCTGCGACTGAAGCTTTCTTT; CDR3 protein: CASSQPGSATEAFF
D gene: NA; clone size: few; V gene: TRBV10-2; CDR3 length: 15; J gene: TRBJ2-2; CDR3 DNA: TGCGCCAGCAGTGTGGCAGGGCTATACACCGGGGAGCTGTTTTTT; CDR3 protein: CASSVAGLYTGELFF
D gene: TRBD1; clone size: few; V gene: TRBV4-2; CDR3 length: 18; J gene: TRBJ1-4; CDR3 DNA: TGTGCCAGCAGCCAGCCGGGACAGGGGACGACAACTAATGAAAAACTGTTTTTT; CDR3 protein: CASSQPGQGTTTNEKLFF
D gene: NA; clone size: NA; V gene: TRBV6-5; CDR3 length: 14; J gene: TRBJ2-7; CDR3 DNA: TGTGCCAGCAGTTCTCTGAAGGCGGGCTACGAGCAGTACTTC; CDR3 protein: CASSSLKAGYEQYF
D gene: NA; clone size: few; V gene: TRBV2; CDR3 length: 15; J gene: TRBJ2-7; CDR3 DNA: TGTGCCAGCACAGAGAGGGGTCCACGGGGGAACGAGCAGTACTTC; CDR3 protein: CASTERGPRGNEQYF
D gene: TRBD1; clone size: NA; V gene: TRBV12-5; CDR3 length: 13; J gene: TRBJ2-7; CDR3 DNA: TGTGCTAGTGGCCGAGAGGGGGCTCTGGAGCAGTACTTC; CDR3 protein: CASGREGALEQYF
D gene: TRBD2; clone size: few; V gene: TRBV5-1; CDR3 length: 15; J gene: TRBJ2-7; CDR3 DNA: TGCGCCAGCAGCTTGGAAGGACTAGCGGAATACGAGCAGTACTTC; CDR3 protein: CASSLEGLAEYEQYF
D gene: NA; clone size: NA; V gene: TRBV5-6; CDR3 length: 13; J gene: TRBJ1-1; CDR3 DNA: TGTGCCAGCAGCTTGGGGAGAAACACTGAAGCTTTCTTT; CDR3 protein: CASSLGRNTEAFF
D gene: TRBD1; clone size: NA; V gene: TRBV5-1; CDR3 length: 19; J gene: TRBJ2-7; CDR3 DNA: TGCGCCAGCAGCTTGCTCCCACACTCCCCCGGACAGGGGTTGAACGAGCAGTACTTC; CDR3 protein: CASSLLPHSPGQGLNEQYF
D gene: TRBD2; clone size: few; V gene: TRBV2; CDR3 length: 16; J gene: TRBJ2-3; CDR3 DNA: TGTGCCAGCAGTGTGGGACTAGCGGGGGATACAGATACGCAGTATTTT; CDR3 protein: CASSVGLAGDTDTQYF
D gene: NA; clone size: NA; V gene: TRBV4-2; CDR3 length: 15; J gene: TRBJ2-5; CDR3 DNA: TGTGCCAGCAGCCAAGAGGGCGCCATACAAGAGACCCAGTACTTC; CDR3 protein: CASSQEGAIQETQYF
D gene: TRBD1; clone size: NA; V gene: TRBV5-4; CDR3 length: 14; J gene: TRBJ1-2; CDR3 DNA: TGTGCCAGCCTCAATTCGGGACAGGGTATGGGCTACACCTTC; CDR3 protein: CASLNSGQGMGYTF
D gene: TRBD1; clone size: NA; V gene: TRBV5-1; CDR3 length: 18; J gene: TRBJ1-2; CDR3 DNA: TGCGCCAGCAGCTTGGCGGGATTGGAGGGGGCAGAATACTATGGCTACACCTTC; CDR3 protein: CASSLAGLEGAEYYGYTF
D gene: TRBD1; clone size: NA; V gene: TRBV7-3; CDR3 length: 15; J gene: TRBJ2-2; CDR3 DNA: TGTGCCAGCAGACAACAGGGGACCGCCACCGGGGAGCTGTTTTTT; CDR3 protein: CASRQQGTATGELFF
D gene: TRBD1; clone size: NA; V gene: TRBV2; CDR3 length: 16; J gene: TRBJ2-4; CDR3 DNA: TGTGCCAGCAGTGCCCGTGACAGGGGGCAAAGGGGCATTCAGTACTTC; CDR3 protein: CASSARDRGQRGIQYF
D gene: TRBD2; clone size: NA; V gene: TRBV11-2; CDR3 length: 15; J gene: TRBJ2-3; CDR3 DNA: TGTGCCAGCAGCTTAGCTAGCGGGGGGACAGATACGCAGTATTTT; CDR3 protein: CASSLASGGTDTQYF
D gene: TRBD1; clone size: NA; V gene: TRBV15; CDR3 length: 14; J gene: TRBJ2-5; CDR3 DNA: TGTGCCACCAGCGACAGGGGTGGTCGCGAGACCCAGTACTTC; CDR3 protein: CATSDRGGRETQYF